This T cell receptor (beta chain) was sequenced during a study of T cell repertoires in cytomegalovirus infection. Whole-study context: Both a matching HLA type and CMV infection were indicated by public TCR beta signatures. Overall study findings and caveats: Individuals carrying CMV plus the relevant HLA were identified by cumulative frequency of public TCR beta families. Within the response measured ex vivo, HLA-C-restricted CMV-specific TCR beta clonotypes were dominant.

The length of the CDR3 is 19 residues. The V gene end was trimmed by 4 bases and the J gene end by 7 bases; junction bases not matched to a gene: 14. Germline CDR1 reads SGHTA; CDR2 reads FQGNSA. This clonotype occurred many times. Antigen: not known. Using its own MiXCR run on the reads, TCRdb lists one record per CDR3 protein. The table lists about 130,000 distinct CDR3 sequences, around 25% of them singletons. This sequence originates from a human donor in good health (CMV status not recorded). Some clones in this sample may be carry-over from other donors' samples. The sequencing sample was made of PBMCs, sequenced either directly or after in vitro stimulation (not recorded which). V and J are TRBV7-2 and TRBJ2-1, with TRBD2 matching over 15 bases. CDR3 sequence reads: CASSSRTSGRVMRGNEQFF. The CDR3, as DNA: TGTGCCAGCAGCTCCCGGACTAGCGGGAGGGTGATGAGGGGTAATGAGCAGTTCTTC. Filled out from reference TRBV7-2 and TRBJ2-1, the complete variable domain reads GAGVSQSPSNKVTEKGKDVELRCDPISGHTALYWYRQSLGQGLEFLIYFQGNSAPDKSGLPSDRFSAERTGGSVSTLTIQRTQQEDSAVYLCASSSRTSGRVMRGNEQFFGPGTRLTVL.